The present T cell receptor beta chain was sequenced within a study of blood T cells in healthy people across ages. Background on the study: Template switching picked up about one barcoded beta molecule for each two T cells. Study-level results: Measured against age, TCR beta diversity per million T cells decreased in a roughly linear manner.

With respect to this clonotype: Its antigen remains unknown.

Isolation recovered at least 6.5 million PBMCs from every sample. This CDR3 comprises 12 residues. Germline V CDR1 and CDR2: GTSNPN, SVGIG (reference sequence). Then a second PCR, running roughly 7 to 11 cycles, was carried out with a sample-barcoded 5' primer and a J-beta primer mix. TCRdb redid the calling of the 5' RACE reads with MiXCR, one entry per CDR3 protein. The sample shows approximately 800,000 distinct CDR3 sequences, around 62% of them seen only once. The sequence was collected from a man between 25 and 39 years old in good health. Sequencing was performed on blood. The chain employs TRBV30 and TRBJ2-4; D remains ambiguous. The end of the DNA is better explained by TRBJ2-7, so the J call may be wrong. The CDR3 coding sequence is TGTGCCTGGAGTGTTGGCATCTACGAGCAGTACTTC. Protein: CAWSVGIYEQYF.